These T cell receptor beta chains were read from a single sample in a study of T cells in Graves' hyperthyroidism and ophthalmopathy. MiXCR, run by TCRdb on the multiplex PCR reads, gives a single entry per CDR3 protein. This table has about 380,000 distinct CDR3 sequences, approximately 13% appearing once. The source material was blood. Receptor source: a man younger than 40 with Graves' hyperthyroidism that later progressed to Graves' ophthalmopathy. The CDR3 runs from the conserved cysteine through the conserved F or W. D genes are given only for firm matches. Clone size is given for some rows only: seen once, a few or many times, or a class if the clone is expanded.

d_call	v_call	clone_size	j_call	cdr3_aa	cdr3_nt
-	TRBV18	many	TRBJ1-4	CASSQANEKLFF	TGTGCCAGCTCACAGGCGAATGAAAAACTGTTTTTT
TRBD1	TRBV5-1	many	TRBJ1-5	CASSLEGQKRQPQHF	TGCGCCAGCAGCTTGGAGGGACAGAAGAGGCAGCCCCAGCATTTT
TRBD2	TRBV12-3/TRBV12-4	-	TRBJ2-7	CAGSSSAGGTYEQYF	TGTGCCGGCAGCTCGAGCGCGGGGGGCACTTACGAGCAGTACTTC
TRBD1	TRBV5-8	few	TRBJ1-2	CASSLERQGPNYGYTF	TGTGCCAGCAGCTTGGAGAGACAGGGGCCAAACTATGGCTACACCTTC
TRBD2	TRBV11-2	many	TRBJ2-1	CASRPTSGGRYNEQFF	TGTGCCAGCAGGCCGACTAGCGGGGGCCGATACAATGAGCAGTTCTTC
-	TRBV12-5	many	TRBJ2-2	CASGLVATLMNTGELFF	TGTGCTAGTGGTTTGGTAGCTACACTGATGAACACCGGGGAGCTGTTTTTT
TRBD1	TRBV7-9	-	TRBJ1-4	CASTFGTGVKLFF	TGTGCCAGCACCTTCGGGACAGGGGTAAAACTGTTTTTT
-	TRBV7-8	many	TRBJ2-1	CASSLARLAHEQFF	TGTGCCAGCAGCTTAGCGCGGCTAGCTCATGAGCAGTTCTTC
-	TRBV7-9	few	TRBJ1-1	CASSLMRWESTEAFF	TGTGCCAGCAGCTTAATGAGGTGGGAGAGCACTGAAGCTTTCTTT
-	TRBV7-9	-	TRBJ2-2	CASSRELFF	TGTGCCAGCAGTCGGGAGCTGTTTTTT
TRBD1	TRBV5-1	many	TRBJ1-2	CASSPGQGVDGYTF	TGCGCCAGCAGCCCGGGACAGGGGGTGGATGGCTACACCTTC
-	TRBV5-1	many	TRBJ1-1	CASSLASGAHGVTEAFF	TGCGCCAGCAGCTTAGCCTCAGGGGCGCACGGGGTCACTGAAGCTTTCTTT
-	TRBV20-1	few	TRBJ2-7	CRRGSPYKQYF	TGCAGGAGGGGGTCCCCCTACAAGCAGTACTTC